Below are 30 T cell receptor beta chains sequenced from a single sample in a study of post-analysis software for immune sequencing data. Notes on the study in general: Controls showed lower frequencies than patients for 4 or 5 TRBV segments, and TRBV5-6, TRBV5-1 and TRBV20-1 were among these.

These receptors have no identified antigens. Included in the TCR beta cDNA libraries were unique molecular identifiers. TCRdb fed the PCR reads into MiXCR, producing one record per CDR3 protein. The sample records over 700,000 distinct CDR3 sequences, less than 35% being singletons. Sequenced material: blood. These receptors were taken from a girl under 18 with multiple sclerosis.

This clonotype has just a few counts. The V call is TRBV20-1, the J call TRBJ2-7; D is perhaps TRBD1 or TRBD2 (5 bases each). V was pared by 7 bases and J by 2 bases, with 15 bases between. CDR1 is DFQATT, CDR2 SNEGSKA, per germline (reference sequence). The CDR3 has 13 amino acids. The CDR3 region is CSVSGTVTYEQYF. CDR3 in DNA: TGCAGTGTCTCCGGGACGGTGACCTACGAGCAGTACTTC.

CDR3: CASSPKGLAEAFF. The DNA for the CDR3 is TGTGCCAGCTCACCTAAGGGGTTGGCTGAAGCTTTCTTT. V usage is TRBV18 and J usage is TRBJ1-1, with a possible D match to TRBD1 (5 bases). This CDR3 has 13 amino acids. The V gene's germline CDR1 is KGHSH and CDR2 LQKENI. Trimming took off 3 bases at V and 6 bases at J, with 11 bases between the two ends.

Comment on this clonotype: This CDR3 fails to terminate in the conserved phenylalanine or tryptophan, so it likely reflects a read error. The chain combines TRBV20-1 with TRBJ1-6; weak D call: TRBD1 (5 bases). Trimming removed 6 bases at V and 9 bases at J, with 12 bases between. CDR1 is DFQATT and CDR2 is SNEGSKA in the germline V gene (reference sequence). CDR3 length: 12 residues. For the CDR3, the DNA is TGCAGTGCGCAGAGACAGAGTTCACCCCTCCACTGT. This encodes CSAQRQSSPLHC.

The V call is TRBV20-1, the J call TRBJ2-1, with unresolved D. The germline V gene encodes CDR1 DFQATT and CDR2 SNEGSKA (reference sequence). This CDR3 is built from 15 residues. The ends were cut back, 4 bases at V and 0 bases at J, with 13 bases in the middle. CDR3 sequence: CSATNPLSSYNEQFF. In DNA, the CDR3 is TGCAGTGCTACAAATCCGTTGAGCTCCTACAATGAGCAGTTCTTC.

The chain is built from TRBV10-1 and TRBJ2-3, with 8 bases identical to TRBD2. Unmatched junction bases numbered 3, after V lost 6 bases and J lost 1 base. Germline CDR1 WNHNN, CDR2 SYGVQD (reference sequence). This CDR3 contains 14 residues. The CDR3 spells CASSGRAGTDTQYF. The CDR3 region has the DNA TGCGCCAGCAGCGGGAGGGCCGGCACAGATACGCAGTATTTT.

This clonotype was counted only a few times. The chain links TRBV4-1 to TRBJ1-2; 9 nucleotides match TRBD1. Looked up from germline, CDR1 is MGHRA and CDR2 is YSYEKL. CDR3 length: 15 amino acids. V shed 5 bases, J shed 2 bases, and the junction held 6 bases outside the gene matches. CDR3 nucleotides: TGCGCCAGCAGCTCCCCCGGGACAGGGAACTATGGCTACACCTTC. Its translation: CASSSPGTGNYGYTF.

Notes on this clonotype: At one boundary the junction diverges from the germline segment, which might be a read error. The V and J genes are TRBV5-6 and TRBJ2-5; D uncertain. Germline CDR1 reads SGHDT; CDR2 reads YYEEEE. This CDR3 region has 13 residues. The DNA for the CDR3 is TGTGCCGGCAGCTTTCCTCCCCAAGAGACCCAGTACTTC. Translating it yields CAGSFPPQETQYF.

This clonotype was seen more than once but under ten times. The chain employs TRBV27 and TRBJ2-5, with TRBD2 matching over 7 bases. The CDR3 extends over 13 amino acids. The germline gives CDR1 MNHEY, CDR2 SMNVEV (reference sequence). After removal of 8 bases from V and 0 bases from J, the junction contained 3 bases not matched to a gene. The chain's CDR3 is CASASGDQETQYF. The CDR3 DNA follows: TGTGCCAGCGCCAGCGGGGACCAAGAGACCCAGTACTTC.

The chain joins TRBV5-1 to TRBJ2-1; 7 bases map to TRBD1. Germline CDR1 SGHRS, CDR2 YFSETQ. V was clipped by 6 bases and J by 0 bases; unmatched bases: 9. The CDR3 runs to 16 residues. CDR3 sequence (DNA): TGCGCCAGCACCGAGACAGGGTCGAGCTCCTACAATGAGCAGTTCTTC. Encoded protein: CASTETGSSSYNEQFF.

V and J are TRBV20-1 and TRBJ1-4; tentatively, D is TRBD1 (6 bases). Trimming cost V 0 bases and J 0 bases, with 14 bases left between them. The CDR3 loop spans 17 amino acids. Germline V gene sequence: CDR1 DFQATT, CDR2 SNEGSKA (reference sequence). CDR3 in amino acids: CSARDIKGGTTNEKLFF. CDR3 in DNA: TGCAGTGCTAGAGATATTAAGGGGGGGACAACTAATGAAAAACTGTTTTTT.

J is TRBJ2-1 and V is TRBV5-5, with a possible D match to TRBD2 (6 bases). This CDR3 has 13 residues. Per the germline V gene, CDR1 is SGHKS and CDR2 is YYEKEE (reference sequence). The V and J ends lost 5 bases and 10 bases respectively, with 16 bases between them. CDR3 amino acids: CASREGNSYEQFF. The CDR3 nucleotides are TGTGCCAGCAGGGAGGGTAACTCCTACGAGCAGTTCTTC.

CDR3 residues: CASSAGSLLAKNIQYF. In DNA form, the CDR3 reads TGTGCCAGCAGTGCCGGGTCGCTACTAGCCAAAAACATTCAGTACTTC. V and J are TRBV6-6 and TRBJ2-4; D is undetermined. Germline assignment: CDR1 MNHNY and CDR2 SVGAGI (reference sequence). V was pared by 5 bases and J by 0 bases, with 14 bases between. This CDR3 contains 16 residues.

The V gene is TRBV12-3 or TRBV12-4, the J gene TRBJ2-5; 9 bases are shared with TRBD2. V gave up 8 bases and J gave up 5 bases; unmatched junction bases: 6. This CDR3 has 13 amino acids. CDR3 DNA: TGTGCCAGCGGTACTAGCGGGCTGGAGACCCAGTACTTC. Amino acid sequence: CASGTSGLETQYF.

This chain uses TRBV4-3 with TRBJ2-7, with TRBD2 identical over 9 bases. The DNA end favors TRBJ2-5, so the J call may be wrong. The CDR3 runs 17 residues. Germline assignment: CDR1 LGHNA and CDR2 YSLEER. CDR3 protein: CASSQDLFSGRGGTQYF. DNA for the CDR3: TGCGCCAGCAGCCAAGACCTTTTTAGCGGGAGAGGAGGGACCCAGTACTTC.

In its sample, this clonotype was seen a few times. The rearrangement uses TRBV6-2 or TRBV6-3 and TRBJ2-1; 14 nucleotides match TRBD2. This CDR3 comprises 18 residues. V trimming: 5 bases; J trimming: 9 bases; junction bases outside the gene matches: 15. CDR1 and CDR2 (germline): MNHEY, SVGEGT. CDR3 DNA: TGTGCCAGCAGTCCCCTGATCCCGACTAGCGGGAGGGACAGTGAGCAGTTCTTC. As protein: CASSPLIPTSGRDSEQFF.

This clonotype was seen a handful of times. This chain joins TRBV25-1 and TRBJ2-5; TRBD1 is a possible D gene (6 bases). The CDR3 totals 13 residues. The germline gives CDR1 MGHDK, CDR2 SYGVNS. Trimming removed 5 bases from V and 5 bases from J, with 12 bases in between. The CDR3 region has the DNA TGTGCCAGCAGTAAACAGGGATTGGAGACCCAGTACTTC. This encodes CASSKQGLETQYF.

This clonotype was recorded a few times. The rearrangement joins TRBV9 to TRBJ1-2, with D maybe TRBD1 (5 bases). CDR1 and CDR2 (germline): SGDLS, YYNGEE. The CDR3 covers 14 residues. Trimming removed 4 bases at V and 1 base at J, with 11 bases between. CDR3 sequence reads: CASSPSRGNYGYTF. DNA for the CDR3: TGTGCCAGCAGCCCCTCAAGGGGTAACTATGGCTACACCTTC.

In its sample, this clonotype was seen a few times. The gene calls are TRBV28 and TRBJ1-1; D remains ambiguous. V was shortened by 5 bases and J by 5 bases, with 18 bases between the two germline ends. Per the germline V gene, CDR1 is MDHEN and CDR2 is SYDVKM. This CDR3 has 15 residues. Here the CDR3 DNA reads TGTGCCAGCAGTCCGCCGGACCGGGCCCGGACTGAAGCTTTCTTT. As protein: CASSPPDRARTEAFF.

A few counts support this clonotype. The V and J genes are TRBV5-1 and TRBJ2-6; TRBD1 aligns across 7 bases. Germline V gene data show CDR1 as SGHRS and CDR2 as YFSETQ. V shed 4 bases, J shed 2 bases, and the junction held 6 bases outside the gene matches. This CDR3 spans 16 amino acids. The CDR3 coding sequence is TGCGCCAGCAGCCACAATACAGGGGCTGGGGCCAACGTCCTGACTTTC. Translated, it gives CASSHNTGAGANVLTF.

This chain links TRBV24-1 with TRBJ2-1, with 9 positions matching TRBD2. There are 16 residues in the CDR3. V was clipped by 5 bases and J by 7 bases; unmatched bases: 11. Germline assignment: CDR1 KGHDR and CDR2 SFDVKD. The CDR3, as DNA: TGTGCCACCAGTGCCCTGGGTAGCGGGGGTGGAAATGAGCAGTTCTTC. Its protein is CATSALGSGGGNEQFF.

The CDR3 here is CASSTGGWGVDTQYF. CDR3 nucleotide sequence: TGTGCCAGCAGTACAGGGGGCTGGGGGGTAGATACGCAGTATTTT. This chain links TRBV6-5 with TRBJ2-3, with 9 bases fitting TRBD1. Germline values: CDR1 MNHEY, CDR2 SVGAGI. The CDR3 extends over 15 amino acids. Germline trimming cut 5 bases from V and 5 bases from J; bases unmatched to any gene: 8.

This chain joins TRBV20-1 and TRBJ2-1; 12 bases are a match to TRBD2. J gave up 5 bases and V 3 bases, and 5 bases lay outside the gene matches. Looked up from germline, CDR1 is DFQATT and CDR2 is SNEGSKA (reference sequence). This CDR3 has 15 amino acids. CDR3 in DNA: TGCAGTGCTAGCTCTAGCGGGAGGGCAGACAATGAGCAGTTCTTC. It encodes CSASSSGRADNEQFF.

This clonotype has a single count. This chain joins TRBV7-9 and TRBJ1-2, with TRBD1 as a possible D gene (5 bases). Germline CDR1 reads SEHNR; CDR2 reads FQNEAQ (reference sequence). The CDR3 consists of 13 residues. The V gene lost 1 base and the J gene lost 6 bases, with 9 bases spanning the gap. The CDR3 coding sequence is TGTGCCAGCAGCTTAGTAGGGGAGGATGGCTACACCTTC. This gives the protein CASSLVGEDGYTF.

This clonotype was detected only a few times. The chain has TRBV29-1 and TRBJ2-5; the D is unclear. Germline assignment: CDR1 SQVTM and CDR2 ANQGSEA. The ends were cut back, 3 bases at V and 2 bases at J, with 10 bases in the middle. There are 13 residues in the CDR3. Here the CDR3 reads CSVDWQEQETQYF. CDR3 bases: TGCAGCGTTGATTGGCAGGAACAAGAGACCCAGTACTTC.

V gene TRBV20-1 combines with J gene TRBJ2-3; TRBD2 matches at 8 bases. Germline-derived CDR1 and CDR2 are DFQATT and SNEGSKA (reference sequence). The CDR3 is 15 amino acids. J gave up 5 bases and V 4 bases, and 11 bases lay outside the gene matches. This CDR3 is CSAKSTGGPQDTQYF. As DNA, the CDR3 is TGCAGTGCTAAGTCTACGGGGGGGCCACAAGATACGCAGTATTTT.

The chain links TRBV4-1 to TRBJ2-7; D gene ambiguous. CDR1 and CDR2 (germline): MGHRA, YSYEKL. The CDR3 consists of 16 residues. V lost 2 bases, J lost 0 bases, and 14 bases lay in between. For the CDR3, the DNA is TGCGCCAGCAGCCAAAAAGGACCGATCCTCTCCTACGAGCAGTACTTC. Protein: CASSQKGPILSYEQYF.

This clonotype was counted only a few times. The genes are TRBV20-1 and TRBJ2-7; unclear D gene. This CDR3 contains 13 residues. V lost 3 bases and J lost 3, with 12 bases in between. Germline CDR1 and CDR2: DFQATT and SNEGSKA (reference sequence). DNA of the CDR3: TGCAGTGCTAGTAACAGAGTTAACTACGAGCAGTACTTC. Protein sequence: CSASNRVNYEQYF.

V gene TRBV9 combines with J gene TRBJ2-2; 14 nucleotides agree with TRBD2. V trimming: 4 bases; J trimming: 4 bases; junction bases outside the gene matches: 6. Germline loops: CDR1 SGDLS, CDR2 YYNGEE. The CDR3 has 17 residues. The CDR3: CASSSRGTSGSTGELFF. Here the CDR3 DNA reads TGTGCCAGCAGCTCACGAGGGACTAGCGGGAGCACCGGGGAGCTGTTTTTT.

This clonotype was seen a handful of times. J is TRBJ2-3 and V is TRBV18; 13 nucleotides align to TRBD2. V lost 3 bases to trimming and J lost 1 base; unmatched junction nucleotides: 10. Germline V gene sequence: CDR1 KGHSH, CDR2 LQKENI. This CDR3 spans 19 amino acids. The CDR3 is CASSPLGLAGVAGTDTQYF. CDR3 DNA sequence: TGTGCCAGCTCACCTCTAGGACTAGCGGGGGTGGCTGGCACAGATACGCAGTATTTT.

This clonotype occurred a few times. The chain joins TRBV18 to TRBJ1-5, with 7 positions matching TRBD1. Germline V gives CDR1 KGHSH, CDR2 LQKENI. J was trimmed by 7 bases and V by 5 bases; bases with no gene match: 8. The CDR3 loop spans 14 amino acids. In DNA form, the CDR3 reads TGTGCCAGCTCATCACAGGGGCAGGGACAGCCCCAGCATTTT. Residues: CASSSQGQGQPQHF.